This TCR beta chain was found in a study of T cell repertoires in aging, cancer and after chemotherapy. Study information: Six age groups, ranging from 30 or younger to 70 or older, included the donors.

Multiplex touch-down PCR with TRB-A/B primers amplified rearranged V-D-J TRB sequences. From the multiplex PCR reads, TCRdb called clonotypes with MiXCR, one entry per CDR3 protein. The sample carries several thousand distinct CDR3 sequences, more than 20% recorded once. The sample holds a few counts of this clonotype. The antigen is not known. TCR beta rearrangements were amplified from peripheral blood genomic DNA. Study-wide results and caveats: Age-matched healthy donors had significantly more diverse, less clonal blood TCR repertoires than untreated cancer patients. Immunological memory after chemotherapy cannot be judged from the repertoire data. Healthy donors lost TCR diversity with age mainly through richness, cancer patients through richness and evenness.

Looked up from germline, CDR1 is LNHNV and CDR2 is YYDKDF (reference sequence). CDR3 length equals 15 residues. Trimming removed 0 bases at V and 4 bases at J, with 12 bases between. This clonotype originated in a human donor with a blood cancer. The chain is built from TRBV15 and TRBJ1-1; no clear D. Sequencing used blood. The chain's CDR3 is CATSRDLNPSTEAFF. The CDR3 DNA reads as TGTGCCACCAGCAGAGATCTAAATCCCAGCACTGAAGCTTTCTTT. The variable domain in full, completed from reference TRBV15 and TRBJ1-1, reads DAMVIQNPRYQVTQFGKPVTLSCSQTLNHNVMYWYQQKSSQAPKLLFHYYDKDFNNEADTPDNFQSRRPNTSFCFLDIRSPGLGDTAMYLCATSRDLNPSTEAFFGQGTRLTVV.